Presented here are 28 T cell receptor beta chains from one specimen sequenced in a study of cytomegalovirus exposure and HLA in healthy donors (dated by TCRdb to 2015 to 2018). Library creation used the immunoSEQ multiplex PCR assay. Not all clones reach the TCRdb copy of this immuneACCESS table, which keeps in-frame sequences only. Checked studies attribute under half of the gap to unresolved V genes and leave the rest unexplained. Counted in this sample were 80,000 or so clones; 95% of them appeared once. The biggest ten clones account for 0.55% to 0.75% of the sample. The sample taken for sequencing was PBMCs. The receptors shown here come from a woman between 18 and 29 years old in good health and CMV-seronegative.

The chain employs TRBV6-6 and TRBJ1-2; TRBD1 agrees at 7 bases. The CDR3 length is 15 residues. The J segment lost 2 bases and the V segment lost 6 bases, leaving 9 bases of the junction unmatched. Germline V gene lookup returns CDR1 MNHNY and CDR2 SVGAGI (reference sequence). The CDR3 loop is CASRAPGQINYGYTF. For the CDR3, the DNA is TGTGCCAGCAGAGCCCCGGGACAGATAAACTATGGCTACACCTTC.

The chain combines TRBV9 with TRBJ1-3; D is perhaps TRBD1 (6 bases). V gave up 0 bases and J gave up 3 bases, with 13 bases separating them. The CDR3 length is 16 residues. Germline CDR1 and CDR2: SGDLS and YYNGEE. The CDR3 reads CASSVAPGAGGNTIYF. The CDR3 DNA is TGTGCCAGCAGCGTAGCCCCAGGGGCTGGTGGAAACACCATATATTTT.

V usage is TRBV28 and J usage is TRBJ2-2; the D gene is possibly TRBD2 (5 bases). The CDR3 totals 16 residues. CDR1 and CDR2 from the germline V gene are MDHEN and SYDVKM. Trimming left V 3 bases short and J 0 bases short, with 11 bases between. CDR3 DNA: TGTGCCAGCAGTTTCGTACTAGGGTCGAACACCGGGGAGCTGTTTTTT. Translation: CASSFVLGSNTGELFF. Using reference TRBV28 and TRBJ2-2 for the parts outside the CDR3, the full variable domain is DVKVTQSSRYLVKRTGEKVFLECVQDMDHENMFWYRQDPGLGLRLIYFSYDVKMKEKGDIPEGYSVSREKKERFSLILESASTNQTSMYLCASSFVLGSNTGELFFGEGSRLTVL.

V and J are TRBV25-1 and TRBJ1-2, with a tentative D call TRBD1 (6 bases). Per germline, CDR1 MGHDK and CDR2 SYGVNS. The CDR3 is made up of 16 amino acids. With 1 base removed from V and 4 bases from J, the gap between germline ends came to 16 bases. The CDR3 DNA reads TGTGCCAGCAGTGAATTTCCAAACAGGGCCCGCTATGGCTACACCTTC. Its protein product is CASSEFPNRARYGYTF.

The gene calls are TRBV5-6 and TRBJ1-2; TRBD1 aligns across 8 bases. The CDR3 length is 15 residues. Germline CDR1 reads SGHDT; CDR2 reads YYEEEE. Trimming at V came to 4 bases and at J to 4 bases, leaving 9 bases not matched to a gene. CDR3 in amino acids: CASSHRTGKSYGYTF. As DNA, the CDR3 is TGTGCCAGCAGCCATAGGACAGGGAAAAGCTATGGCTACACCTTC.

This sequence joins TRBV19 and TRBJ2-4; 9 bases line up with TRBD2. The trim removed 1 base at V and 5 bases at J, leaving 12 bases unmatched. The CDR3 runs 18 residues. Germline loops: CDR1 LNHDA, CDR2 SQIVND (reference sequence). CDR3 in DNA: TGTGCCAGTAGTATAGTCGGCCTTCGCGGGAGGGCCCAAAACATTCAGTACTTC. This sequence encodes CASSIVGLRGRAQNIQYF.

The table lists this clone with a count of one. The chain uses TRBV5-1 and TRBJ2-7, with D uncertain. Germline V gene sequence: CDR1 SGHRS, CDR2 YFSETQ. V lost 0 bases and J 0 bases, leaving 4 bases between the germline ends. The CDR3 is 13 residues long. As DNA, the CDR3 is TGCGCCAGCAGCTTGGACAACTCCTACGAGCAGTACTTC. This translates into CASSLDNSYEQYF.

V is TRBV19 and J is TRBJ2-2; 7 bases agree with TRBD1. Trimming took 7 bases from V and 6 from J; bases not matched to a gene: 8. The CDR3 sequence is 14 residues long. Germline loops: CDR1 LNHDA, CDR2 SQIVND (reference sequence). The CDR3 DNA sequence: TGTGCCAGTAAATCCGACAGGGTATCCGGGGAGCTGTTTTTT. Translation: CASKSDRVSGELFF.

This chain joins TRBV4-3 and TRBJ1-5; no definite D call. Germline CDR1 LGHNA, CDR2 YSLEER. Trimming cost V 1 base and J 6 bases, with 7 bases left between them. The CDR3 loop spans 13 amino acids. CDR3 sequence reads: CASSQGLSQPQHF. For the CDR3, the DNA is TGCGCCAGCAGCCAAGGTCTGAGTCAGCCCCAGCATTTT.

The chain recombines TRBV7-7 with TRBJ2-7; TRBD2 is a possible D gene (5 bases). With 5 bases removed from V and 7 bases from J, the gap between germline ends came to 18 bases. The CDR3 contains 14 residues. Germline CDR1 and CDR2: SSHAT and FNYEAQ (reference sequence). In nucleotides, the CDR3 is TGTGCCAGCAGCCTACCAGACCTCCCGGGGGAGCAGTACTTC. It yields the protein CASSLPDLPGEQYF.

The chain uses TRBV28 and TRBJ1-3; D is uncertain. CDR1 and CDR2 (germline): MDHEN, SYDVKM. The CDR3 spans 12 residues. V was trimmed by 7 bases and J by 4 bases, leaving 8 bases between them. The CDR3 DNA sequence: TGTGCCAGCAAAACACGCGGAAACACCATATATTTT. This gives the protein CASKTRGNTIYF.

The chain links TRBV15 to TRBJ2-1; 10 bases map to TRBD2. This CDR3 comprises 13 residues. After removal of 4 bases from V and 12 bases from J, the junction contained 6 bases not matched to a gene. The germline V gene encodes CDR1 LNHNV and CDR2 YYDKDF (reference sequence). CDR3 DNA sequence: TGTGCCACCAGCACCGAAGCGGGAGGGGGGCAGTTCTTC. It translates to CATSTEAGGGQFF.

The chain combines TRBV5-6 with TRBJ1-6; D is possibly TRBD1 (5 bases). The CDR3 extends over 9 amino acids. V was shortened by 5 bases and J by 15 bases, with 6 bases between the two germline ends. Germline lookup yields CDR1 SGHDT and CDR2 YYEEEE. The CDR3: CASRGGLHF. The CDR3 DNA reads as TGTGCCAGCAGGGGGGGCCTCCACTTT.

This sequence joins TRBV2 and TRBJ2-7; perhaps TRBD1 as D (6 bases). V gave up 7 bases and J gave up 7 bases, with 14 bases separating them. Germline loops: CDR1 SNHLY, CDR2 FYNNEI. The CDR3 runs 12 residues. DNA of the CDR3: TGTGCCAGCACCAACAGGGTAGGGGAGCAGTACTTC. It yields the protein CASTNRVGEQYF.

The CDR3 here is CASGLYVGQGADEQYF. The CDR3 DNA reads as TGTGCTAGTGGGCTTTATGTCGGACAGGGTGCCGACGAGCAGTACTTC. The rearrangement joins TRBV12-5 to TRBJ2-7; 8 nucleotides agree with TRBD1. The CDR3 covers 16 residues. V was pared by 6 bases and J by 5 bases, with 15 bases of the junction left unmatched. Germline values: CDR1 LGHNT, CDR2 FRNRAP.

This sequence joins TRBV5-1 and TRBJ2-1, with 8 nucleotides matching TRBD1. CDR3 size: 18 residues. CDR1 is SGHRS and CDR2 is YFSETQ in the germline V gene. Trimming took 5 bases from V and 8 from J; bases not matched to a gene: 21. This CDR3 is CASRWGTGRGGTLHEQFF. In DNA form, the CDR3 reads TGCGCCAGCAGATGGGGGACAGGTCGTGGGGGGACTTTACATGAGCAGTTCTTC.

This sequence joins TRBV27 and TRBJ2-2; D is unresolved. CDR3 size: 11 residues. With 9 bases removed from V and 3 bases from J, the gap between germline ends came to 5 bases. Germline V gene lookup returns CDR1 MNHEY and CDR2 SMNVEV (reference sequence). The CDR3 nucleotides read TGTGCCAGAGGAGACACCGGGGAGCTGTTTTTT. The encoded protein is CARGDTGELFF.

The chain joins TRBV4-1 to TRBJ2-7; TRBD1 agrees at 7 bases. The V segment lost 3 bases and the J segment 7 bases; nucleotides outside the gene matches: 12. The CDR3 extends over 15 amino acids. The germline CDR1 and CDR2 sequences are MGHRA and YSYEKL. CDR3 protein: CASSQIGTVNVEQYF. Written as DNA, the CDR3 is TGCGCCAGCAGCCAGATTGGGACAGTGAATGTGGAGCAGTACTTC.

CDR3: CASSPRQYDEQFF. The CDR3 bases are TGTGCCAGCAGCCCCCGACAGTATGATGAGCAGTTCTTC. The J gene is TRBJ2-1, the V gene TRBV9, with a tentative D call TRBD1 (5 bases). The CDR3 runs 13 residues. Germline values: CDR1 SGDLS, CDR2 YYNGEE. Trimming stripped 4 bases from V and 8 bases from J, with 13 bases between.

The chain uses TRBV7-8 and TRBJ1-5; D is undetermined. The CDR3 length is 15 residues. Germline loops: CDR1 SGHVS, CDR2 FQNEAQ. The V end was cut by 1 base, the J end by 3 bases, with 10 bases between. The CDR3 reads CASSLDRSNNQPQHF. The CDR3 DNA follows: TGTGCCAGCAGCTTAGATCGGTCGAACAATCAGCCCCAGCATTTT.

This clone was found once. CDR3 in DNA: TGTGCCAGTAGTACCCCCGAGAGAGGGCTAAGCAATCAGCCCCAGCATTTT. This gives the protein CASSTPERGLSNQPQHF. This chain connects TRBV19 to TRBJ1-5, with unresolved D. The CDR3 has 17 amino acids. Trimming removed 4 bases from V and 1 base from J, with 17 bases in between. From germline, CDR1 is LNHDA and CDR2 SQIVND (reference sequence).

This chain uses TRBV30 with TRBJ2-3; 7 bases match TRBD1. CDR1 GTSNPN and CDR2 SVGIG come from the germline V gene (reference sequence). CDR3 length equals 15 residues. The ends lost 1 base at V and 6 bases at J; junction bases unmatched: 10. Here the CDR3 reads CAWSENRGSWDTQYF. The DNA for the CDR3 is TGTGCCTGGAGTGAGAACAGGGGTTCATGGGATACGCAGTATTTT.

V gene TRBV7-2 combines with J gene TRBJ2-2, with 9 bases matching TRBD1. Losses at the gene ends were 6 bases for V and 2 bases for J; bases not matched to a gene: 4. The length of the CDR3 is 15 residues. CDR1 and CDR2 from the germline V gene are SGHTA and FQGNSA. This chain's CDR3 is CASRRTGANTGELFF. The DNA of the CDR3 is TGTGCCAGCAGACGGACAGGGGCAAACACCGGGGAGCTGTTTTTT.

V gene TRBV19 combines with J gene TRBJ1-2; D is unresolved. Trimming removed 3 bases from V and 4 bases from J, with 6 bases in between. CDR3 size: 12 residues. From germline, CDR1 is LNHDA and CDR2 SQIVND (reference sequence). The CDR3 loop reads CASSMALYGYTF. CDR3 in DNA: TGTGCCAGTAGTATGGCCCTCTATGGCTACACCTTC.

Worth noting for this clone: This specimen includes other DNA sequences encoding the same CDR3. The chain couples TRBV5-1 to TRBJ2-7; 9 bases align to TRBD1. V lost 3 bases and J lost 2; bases outside the gene matches: 6. CDR1 SGHRS and CDR2 YFSETQ come from the germline V gene. The CDR3 extends over 15 amino acids. The CDR3 nucleotides read TGCGCCAGCAGCTCACCGGGACAGGGAGCCTACGAGCAGTACTTC. The encoded protein is CASSSPGQGAYEQYF.

Concerning this clone itself: At one of its ends the junction is not consistent with the germline gene, which may arise from a read error. The chain is built from TRBV4-3 and TRBJ2-1, with TRBD1 identical over 11 bases. CDR3 size: 13 residues. Germline V CDR1 and CDR2: LGHNA, YSLEER. The CDR3, as DNA: TGCGCCAGCAGCCAACCCGGACAGGGGGCATCGGTCTTC. Translated, it gives CASSQPGQGASVF.

The chain has TRBV11-2 and TRBJ2-1; maybe TRBD2 (5 bases). Deletions cut 5 bases from V and 3 bases from J, with 8 bases between. CDR3 length: 13 amino acids. Per the germline V gene, CDR1 is SGHAT and CDR2 is FQNNGV. CDR3 in amino acids: CASSLGLYNEQFF. CDR3 sequence (DNA): TGTGCCAGCAGCCTCGGACTCTACAATGAGCAGTTCTTC.

V usage is TRBV10-2 and J usage is TRBJ2-5; D ambiguous. There are 13 residues in the CDR3. With 6 bases removed from V and 5 bases from J, the gap between germline ends came to 13 bases. Germline CDR1 and CDR2: WSHSY and SAAADI. CDR3 sequence (DNA): TGCGCCAGCAGCTATGGGCCGATCGAGACCCAGTACTTC. Protein product: CASSYGPIETQYF.